The T cell receptor beta chain described here comes from a study of control samples from healthy donors and cancer patients. Here immunoSEQ multiplex PCR was the method, and the copy in TCRdb shows in-frame clones only, minus some. The sample consists of roughly 120,000 clones, around 93% of them appearing once. Germline V CDR1 and CDR2: SGHDT, YYEEEE. CDR3 length: 17 residues. Deletions cut 0 bases from V and 5 bases from J, with 15 bases between. Sequenced sample: PBMCs. The sequence derives from a man aged 45 to 65 with head and neck cancer. The chain couples TRBV5-6 to TRBJ1-6; D perhaps matches TRBD1 (5 bases). CDR3 coding DNA: TGTGCCAGCAGCTTGGTAGGGTTGCAGGGAGATAATTCACCCCTCCACTTT. Its translation is CASSLVGLQGDNSPLHF.